The sequence of this T cell receptor (beta chain) was determined in a study of T-cell reconstitution after alpha-beta-depleted transplantation in children. This sample's TCRbeta library carried unique molecular identifier barcodes. One entry per CDR3 protein, called by TCRdb with MiXCR from the PCR reads. The sample lists about a million distinct CDR3 sequences; under 30% were seen once. This CDR3 is 14 amino acids long. CDR1 and CDR2 from the germline V gene are SGHRS and YFSETQ. Notes on the study in general: The origin of alpha-beta T cells about two months after transplant was reportedly several hundred expanded graft clones.

This clonotype was seen repeatedly, ten times or more. Its antigen is unknown. Relative to the germline gene, one junction end is altered; a read error may explain this. This receptor was taken from a boy in the first two years of life who had a stem cell transplant for SCID, so the T cells may come from the graft donor. This material consisted of PBMCs, mostly from graft donor cells, taken 360 days after TCRalphabeta/CD19-depleted stem cell transplant. The gene calls are TRBV5-1 and TRBJ1-1, with D hard to call. The CDR3 protein is CASSLGTMNTEAFF. The CDR3, as DNA: TGTGCCAGCAGCTTGGGAACTATGAACACTGAAGCTTTCTTT.